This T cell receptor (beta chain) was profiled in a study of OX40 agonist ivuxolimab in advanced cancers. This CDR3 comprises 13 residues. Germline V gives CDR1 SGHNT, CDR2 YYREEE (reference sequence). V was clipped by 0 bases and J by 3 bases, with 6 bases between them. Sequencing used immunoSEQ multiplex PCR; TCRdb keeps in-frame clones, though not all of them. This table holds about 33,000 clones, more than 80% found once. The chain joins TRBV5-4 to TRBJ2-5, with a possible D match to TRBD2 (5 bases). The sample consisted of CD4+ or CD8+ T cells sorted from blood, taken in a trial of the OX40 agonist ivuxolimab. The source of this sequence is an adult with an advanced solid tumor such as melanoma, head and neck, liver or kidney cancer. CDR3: CASSLEGEETQYF. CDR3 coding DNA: TGTGCCAGCAGCTTGGAGGGAGAAGAGACCCAGTACTTC.